These 18 T cell receptor beta chains came from one sample sequenced in a study of T cell repertoires in ileal Crohn's disease. Profiling relied on immunoSEQ multiplex PCR, and the TCRdb table lists in-frame clones only, not all of them. The data show over 5,000 clones, 85% to 90% seen once. Surgical specimens yielded lamina propria lymphocytes, which were density-gradient separated and then sorted. Sequencing input: CD4+ T cells from ileum. The receptors shown here come from an adult with Crohn's disease. Some clones in this sample may be carry-over from other donors' samples.

As concerns this clone: Other nucleotide sequences from this sample produce the same CDR3. The chain recombines TRBV27 with TRBJ1-3, with 7 nucleotides matching TRBD1. The CDR3 extends over 16 amino acids. The V gene's germline CDR1 is MNHEY and CDR2 SMNVEV (reference sequence). V was pared by 6 bases and J by 1 base, with 9 bases of the junction left unmatched. The CDR3 is CASSPQGVGSGNTIYF. The CDR3 nucleotides are TGTGCCAGCAGCCCCCAGGGGGTTGGTTCTGGAAACACCATATATTTT.

This rearrangement joins TRBV19 to TRBJ2-5; D is uncertain. This CDR3 is 13 amino acids long. CDR1 and CDR2 from the germline V gene are LNHDA and SQIVND (reference sequence). Trimming stripped 3 bases from V and 2 bases from J, with 7 bases between. In DNA form, the CDR3 reads TGTGCCAGTAGTATTGGGCAGCAAGAGACCCAGTACTTC. Protein: CASSIGQQETQYF. The whole variable domain, filled in from reference TRBV19 and TRBJ2-5, reads DGGITQSPKYLFRKEGQNVTLSCEQNLNHDAMYWYRQDPGQGLRLIYYSQIVNDFQKGDIAEGYSVSREKKESFPLTVTSAQKNPTAFYLCASSIGQQETQYFGPGTRLLVL.

V and J are TRBV7-3 and TRBJ2-6; D is ambiguous. The CDR3 loop spans 16 amino acids. V lost 2 bases to trimming and J lost 3 bases, with 11 bases between them. CDR1 and CDR2 (germline): SGHTA, FQGTGA. The CDR3 nucleotides are TGTGCCAGCAGCTTACAGGCCATTAATGGGGCCAACGTCCTGACTTTC. Its protein product is CASSLQAINGANVLTF.

The chain joins TRBV21-1 to TRBJ2-1; whether TRBD1, the table's D call, matches the DNA was not checked. TRBV21-1 is labeled a pseudogene. The CDR3 contains 16 residues. CDR3 loop: CASSNKPGQRYNEQFF. CDR3 sequence (DNA): TGTGCCAGCAGCAATAAACCGGGACAGAGATACAATGAGCAGTTCTTC.

The DNA for the CDR3 is TGTGCCAGCAGGCGGGACAGGGATTACAATGAGCAGTTCTTC. This gives the protein CASRRDRDYNEQFF. The chain combines TRBV28 with TRBJ2-1, with 9 bases lining up with TRBD1. The CDR3 extends over 14 amino acids. Per germline, CDR1 MDHEN and CDR2 SYDVKM. J was trimmed by 4 bases and V by 6 bases; bases with no gene match: 4.

The chain uses TRBV5-1 and TRBJ1-4; 8 bases are a match to TRBD1. V lost 4 bases and J lost 8; bases outside the gene matches: 13. This CDR3 spans 16 amino acids. Per germline, CDR1 SGHRS and CDR2 YFSETQ. The CDR3 loop is CASSIAPGQEGEKLFF. Written as DNA, the CDR3 is TGCGCCAGCAGCATCGCCCCGGGACAGGAGGGGGAAAAACTGTTTTTT.

The CDR3 DNA reads as TGCAGCGCGATGGGGACAGCGCACAATGAGCAGTTCTTC. This codes for CSAMGTAHNEQFF. The chain is built from TRBV29-1 and TRBJ2-1; 7 bases agree with TRBD1. The germline gives CDR1 SQVTM, CDR2 ANQGSEA. This CDR3 comprises 13 residues. The ends lost 7 bases at V and 5 bases at J; junction bases unmatched: 8.

V is TRBV2 and J is TRBJ2-1; 7 bases line up with TRBD2. V was clipped by 7 bases and J by 5 bases; unmatched bases: 14. Germline CDR1 and CDR2: SNHLY and FYNNEI. The CDR3 is 16 amino acids. In nucleotides, the CDR3 is TGTGCCAGCACCCGCTGGGGGGGAGTGGCAAACAATGAGCAGTTCTTC. Translating gives CASTRWGGVANNEQFF.

V usage is TRBV11-3 and J usage is TRBJ2-2, with D unclear. The germline V gene has CDR1 SGHNT and CDR2 YENEEA. The V and J ends lost 2 bases and 4 bases respectively, with 8 bases between them. The CDR3 contains 14 residues. In DNA, the CDR3 is TGTGCCAGCAGCTTATTAGCATCCACCGGGGAGCTGTTTTTT. Translated, it gives CASSLLASTGELFF.

The count of this clone is one. The chain carries TRBV5-1 and TRBJ2-7; TRBD2 is a possible D gene (5 bases). Trimming removed 6 bases at V and 0 bases at J, with 7 bases between. The CDR3 has 12 residues. Germline V gene lookup returns CDR1 SGHRS and CDR2 YFSETQ. The CDR3 here is CASKGSSYEQYF. As DNA, the CDR3 is TGCGCCAGCAAAGGGAGCTCCTACGAGCAGTACTTC.

The J gene is TRBJ1-2, the V gene TRBV19; possible D gene TRBD1, 5 bases. There are 15 residues in the CDR3. V gave up 3 bases and J gave up 2 bases, with 13 bases separating them. Germline V gives CDR1 LNHDA, CDR2 SQIVND (reference sequence). The CDR3 coding sequence is TGTGCCAGTAGTATCGTGCGGGGGTCGAACTATGGCTACACCTTC. It translates to CASSIVRGSNYGYTF. Filled out from reference TRBV19 and TRBJ1-2, the complete variable domain reads DGGITQSPKYLFRKEGQNVTLSCEQNLNHDAMYWYRQDPGQGLRLIYYSQIVNDFQKGDIAEGYSVSREKKESFPLTVTSAQKNPTAFYLCASSIVRGSNYGYTFGSGTRLTVV.

This chain links TRBV29-1 with TRBJ1-2; D not resolved. The CDR3 contains 13 residues. Germline-derived CDR1 and CDR2 are SQVTM and ANQGSEA. Trimming took 1 base from V and 6 from J, leaving 12 bases between them. The CDR3 loop is CSVEAQQYNGYTF. In nucleotides, the CDR3 is TGCAGCGTTGAAGCTCAACAGTATAATGGCTACACCTTC.

This chain connects TRBV4-3 to TRBJ2-3, with D hard to call. The CDR3 length is 17 residues. Trimming pared 0 bases from V and 6 bases from J, leaving 19 bases between. Germline CDR1 and CDR2: LGHNA and YSLEER. CDR3 protein: CASSQDIVARRSDTQYF. In DNA, the CDR3 is TGCGCCAGCAGCCAAGATATAGTAGCCCGCCGATCGGATACGCAGTATTTT.

This sequence joins TRBV6-1 and TRBJ1-2; 7 bases are a match to TRBD1. This CDR3 is built from 13 residues. Germline V gives CDR1 MNHNS, CDR2 SASEGT. J lost 8 bases, V lost 4 bases, and 7 bases had no gene match. CDR3 sequence: CASSGDRGGGYTF. CDR3 in DNA: TGTGCCAGCAGTGGGGACAGAGGTGGGGGCTACACCTTC.

A single count supports this clone. V and J are TRBV5-8 and TRBJ1-4; D remains unclear. The CDR3 loop spans 13 amino acids. V lost 4 bases and J 12 bases, leaving 16 bases between the germline ends. Germline CDR1 and CDR2: SGHTS and YDEGEE. The CDR3, as DNA: TGTGCCAGCAGCCTCTCGAGGAGGGATCAACTGTTTTTT. Protein: CASSLSRRDQLFF.

The chain carries TRBV19 and TRBJ1-2, with 8 positions matching TRBD1. Per the germline V gene, CDR1 is LNHDA and CDR2 is SQIVND (reference sequence). After removal of 5 bases from V and 9 bases from J, the junction contained 14 bases not matched to a gene. This CDR3 region has 15 residues. The CDR3 nucleotides read TGTGCCAGTAGTCCCCACTTGACAGGGGTCAGAAGCTACACCTTC. This sequence encodes CASSPHLTGVRSYTF.

The V and J genes are TRBV5-4 and TRBJ1-1; maybe TRBD1 (5 bases). CDR3 length: 14 amino acids. The germline V and J ends were trimmed by 0 bases and 5 bases, with 11 bases remaining between them. The germline V gene encodes CDR1 SGHNT and CDR2 YYREEE (reference sequence). This chain's CDR3 is CASSLVKGKTEAFF. The CDR3 nucleotides read TGTGCCAGCAGCTTGGTTAAGGGGAAGACTGAAGCTTTCTTT.

The rearrangement links TRBV10-3 to TRBJ2-6; no clear D gene. V lost 2 bases and J 0 bases, leaving 11 bases between the germline ends. This CDR3 spans 17 amino acids. CDR1 and CDR2 from the germline V gene are ENHRY and SYGVKD. The CDR3 DNA is TGTGCCATCAGTGAGGACAAGTCCCTCTCTGGGGCCAACGTCCTGACTTTC. Encoded protein: CAISEDKSLSGANVLTF.